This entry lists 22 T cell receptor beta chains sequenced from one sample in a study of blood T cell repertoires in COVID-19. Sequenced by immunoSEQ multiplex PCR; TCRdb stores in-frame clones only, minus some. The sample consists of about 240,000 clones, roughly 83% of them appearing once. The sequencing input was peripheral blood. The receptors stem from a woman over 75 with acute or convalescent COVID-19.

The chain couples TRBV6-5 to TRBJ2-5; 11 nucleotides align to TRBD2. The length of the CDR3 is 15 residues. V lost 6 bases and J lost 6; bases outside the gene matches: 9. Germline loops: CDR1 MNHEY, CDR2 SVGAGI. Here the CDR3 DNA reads TGTGCCAGCAGAAATAGCGGGGGGGCCCTCCAGACCCAGTACTTC. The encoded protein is CASRNSGGALQTQYF.

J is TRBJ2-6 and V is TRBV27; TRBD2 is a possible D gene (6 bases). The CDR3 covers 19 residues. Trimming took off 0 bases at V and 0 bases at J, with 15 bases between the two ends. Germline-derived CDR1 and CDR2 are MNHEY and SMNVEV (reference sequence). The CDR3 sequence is CASSLSGGTALSGANVLTF. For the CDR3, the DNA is TGTGCCAGCAGTTTATCGGGCGGGACGGCCCTCTCTGGGGCCAACGTCCTGACTTTC.

The CDR3 coding sequence is TGTGCCAGCAGCTCGGACGGGGTCTATGGCTACACCTTC. Protein: CASSSDGVYGYTF. The chain joins TRBV12-3 or TRBV12-4 to TRBJ1-2; D gene unclear. V dropped 6 bases and J dropped 4 bases, with 12 bases sitting between them. The CDR3 extends over 13 amino acids.

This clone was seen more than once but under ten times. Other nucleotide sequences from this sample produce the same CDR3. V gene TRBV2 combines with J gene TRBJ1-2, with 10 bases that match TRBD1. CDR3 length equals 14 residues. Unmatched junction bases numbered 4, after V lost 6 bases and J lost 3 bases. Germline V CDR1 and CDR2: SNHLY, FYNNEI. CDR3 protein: CASSRDRGDYGYTF. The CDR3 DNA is TGTGCCAGCAGCCGGGACAGGGGAGACTATGGCTACACCTTC.

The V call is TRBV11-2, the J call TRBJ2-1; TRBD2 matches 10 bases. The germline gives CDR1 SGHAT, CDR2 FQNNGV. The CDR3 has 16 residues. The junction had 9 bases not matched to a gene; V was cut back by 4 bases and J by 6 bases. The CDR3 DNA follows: TGTGCCAGCAGCTATGAAGCGGGGGGGCCGAGCAATGAGCAGTTCTTC. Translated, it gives CASSYEAGGPSNEQFF.

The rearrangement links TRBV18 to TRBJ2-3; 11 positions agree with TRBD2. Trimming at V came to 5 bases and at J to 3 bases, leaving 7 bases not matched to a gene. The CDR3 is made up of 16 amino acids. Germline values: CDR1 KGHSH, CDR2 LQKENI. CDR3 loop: CASSTSGGPRTDTQYF. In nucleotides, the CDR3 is TGTGCCAGCTCAACTAGCGGGGGCCCCAGGACAGATACGCAGTATTTT.

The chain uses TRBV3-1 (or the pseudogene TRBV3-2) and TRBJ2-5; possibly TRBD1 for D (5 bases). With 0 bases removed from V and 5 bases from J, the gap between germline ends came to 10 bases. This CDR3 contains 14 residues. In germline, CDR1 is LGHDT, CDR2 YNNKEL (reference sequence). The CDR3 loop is CASSQDLDKETQYF. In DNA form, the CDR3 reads TGTGCCAGCAGCCAAGATTTGGACAAGGAGACCCAGTACTTC.

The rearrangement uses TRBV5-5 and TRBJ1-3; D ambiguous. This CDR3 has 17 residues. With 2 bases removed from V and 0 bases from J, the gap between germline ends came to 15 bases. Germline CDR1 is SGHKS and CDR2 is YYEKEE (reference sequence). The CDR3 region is CASSFEGPARSGNTIYF. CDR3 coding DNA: TGTGCCAGCAGCTTCGAGGGCCCGGCCCGCTCTGGAAACACCATATATTTT.

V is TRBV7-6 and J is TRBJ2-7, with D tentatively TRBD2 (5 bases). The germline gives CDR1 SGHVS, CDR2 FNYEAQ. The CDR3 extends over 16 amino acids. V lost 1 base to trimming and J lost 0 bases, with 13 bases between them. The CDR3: CASSLGSSWSSYEQYF. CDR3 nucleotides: TGTGCCAGCAGCTTAGGGTCTAGCTGGTCCTCCTACGAGCAGTACTTC.

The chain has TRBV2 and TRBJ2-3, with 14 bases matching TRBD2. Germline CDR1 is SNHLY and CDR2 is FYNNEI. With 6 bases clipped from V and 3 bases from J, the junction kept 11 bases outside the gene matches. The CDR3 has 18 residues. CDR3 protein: CASSYAGLAGAGTDTQYF. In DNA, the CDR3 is TGTGCCAGCAGCTACGCGGGACTAGCGGGGGCGGGGACAGATACGCAGTATTTT.

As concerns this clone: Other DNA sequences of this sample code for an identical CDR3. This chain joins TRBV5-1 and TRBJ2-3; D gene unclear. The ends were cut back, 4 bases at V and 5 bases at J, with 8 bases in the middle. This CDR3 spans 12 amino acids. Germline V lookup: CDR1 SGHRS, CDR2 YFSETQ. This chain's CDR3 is CASSPPGDTQYF. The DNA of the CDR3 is TGCGCCAGCAGCCCCCCAGGAGATACGCAGTATTTT.

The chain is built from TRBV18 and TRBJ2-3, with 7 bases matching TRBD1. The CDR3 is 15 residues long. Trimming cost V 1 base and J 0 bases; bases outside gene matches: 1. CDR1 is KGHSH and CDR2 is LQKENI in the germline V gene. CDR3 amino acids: CASSPQTGSTDTQYF. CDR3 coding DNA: TGTGCCAGCTCACCACAGACAGGGAGCACAGATACGCAGTATTTT.

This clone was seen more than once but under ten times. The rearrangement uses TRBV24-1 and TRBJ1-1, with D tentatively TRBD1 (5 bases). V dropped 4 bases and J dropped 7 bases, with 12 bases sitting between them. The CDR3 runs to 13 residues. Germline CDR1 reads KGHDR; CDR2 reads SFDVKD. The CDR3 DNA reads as TGTGCCACCAGTGACCCGGGGGGGGGTGAAGCTTTCTTT. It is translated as CATSDPGGGEAFF.

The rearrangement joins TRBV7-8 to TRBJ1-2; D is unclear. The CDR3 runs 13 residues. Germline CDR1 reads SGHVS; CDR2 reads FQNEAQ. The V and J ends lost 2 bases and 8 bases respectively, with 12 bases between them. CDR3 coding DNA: TGTGCCAGCAGCTTAAGAGGCCCCGAAGGCTACACCTTC. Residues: CASSLRGPEGYTF.

CDR3 nucleotide sequence: TGTGCCAGCTCACGGGACGGGAGGGGATCGGTGAACACTGAAGCTTTCTTT. Translation gives CASSRDGRGSVNTEAFF. V is TRBV18 and J is TRBJ1-1, with D maybe TRBD1 (5 bases). Per the germline V gene, CDR1 is KGHSH and CDR2 is LQKENI. Trimming pared 4 bases from V and 0 bases from J, leaving 18 bases between. The length of the CDR3 is 17 residues.

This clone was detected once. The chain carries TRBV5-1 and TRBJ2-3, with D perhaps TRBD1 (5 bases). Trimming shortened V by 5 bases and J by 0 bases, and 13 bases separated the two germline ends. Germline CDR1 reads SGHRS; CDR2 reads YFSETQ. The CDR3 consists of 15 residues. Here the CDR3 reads CASSPGHTSTDTQYF. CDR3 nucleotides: TGCGCCAGCAGTCCTGGACATACTAGCACAGATACGCAGTATTTT.

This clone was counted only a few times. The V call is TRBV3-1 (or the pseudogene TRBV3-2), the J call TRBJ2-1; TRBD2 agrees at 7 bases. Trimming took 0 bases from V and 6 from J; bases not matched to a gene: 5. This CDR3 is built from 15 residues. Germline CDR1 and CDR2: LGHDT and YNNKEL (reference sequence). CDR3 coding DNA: TGTGCCAGCAGCCAAGACCACTCGGGGGGCAATGAGCAGTTCTTC. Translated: CASSQDHSGGNEQFF.

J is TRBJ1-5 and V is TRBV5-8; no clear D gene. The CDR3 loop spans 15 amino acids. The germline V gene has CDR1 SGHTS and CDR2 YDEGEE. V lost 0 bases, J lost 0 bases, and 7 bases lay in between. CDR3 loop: CASSLGSNSNQPQHF. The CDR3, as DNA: TGTGCCAGCAGCTTGGGAAGCAATAGCAATCAGCCCCAGCATTTT.

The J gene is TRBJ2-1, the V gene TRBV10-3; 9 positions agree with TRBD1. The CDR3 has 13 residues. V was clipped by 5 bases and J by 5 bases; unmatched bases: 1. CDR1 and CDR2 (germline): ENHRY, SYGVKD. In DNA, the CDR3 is TGTGCCATCAGTCGGGACAGGGACAATGAGCAGTTCTTC. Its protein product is CAISRDRDNEQFF.

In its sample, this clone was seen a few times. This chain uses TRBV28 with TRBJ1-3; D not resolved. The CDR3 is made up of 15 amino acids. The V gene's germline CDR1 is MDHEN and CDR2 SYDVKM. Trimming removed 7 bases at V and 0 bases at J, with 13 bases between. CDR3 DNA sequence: TGTGCCAGCACCGAGCTAGGAGCCTCTGGAAACACCATATATTTT. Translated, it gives CASTELGASGNTIYF.

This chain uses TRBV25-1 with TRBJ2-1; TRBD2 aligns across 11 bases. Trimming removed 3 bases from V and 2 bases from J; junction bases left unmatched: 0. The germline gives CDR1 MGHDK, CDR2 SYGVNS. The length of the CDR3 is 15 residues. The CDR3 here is CASSETSGAYNEQFF. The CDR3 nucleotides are TGTGCCAGCAGTGAGACTAGCGGGGCCTACAATGAGCAGTTCTTC.

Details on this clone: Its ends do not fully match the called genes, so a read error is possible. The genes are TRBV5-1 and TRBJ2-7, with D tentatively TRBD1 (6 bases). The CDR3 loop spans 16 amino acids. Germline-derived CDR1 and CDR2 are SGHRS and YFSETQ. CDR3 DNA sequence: TGCGCCGGCAGCTTGGCAGTGGCAGGGGCGGGCTACGAGCAGTACTTC. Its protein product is CAGSLAVAGAGYEQYF. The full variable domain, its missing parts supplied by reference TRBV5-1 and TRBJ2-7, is KAGVTQTPRYLIKTRGQQVTLSCSPISGHRSVSWYQQTPGQGLQFLFEYFSETQRNKGNFPGRFSGRQFSNSRSEMNVSTLELGDSALYLCAGSLAVAGAGYEQYFGPGTRLTVT.